Listed here are 19 T cell receptor beta chains from one sample, sequenced in a study of beta chain features in type 1 diabetes. General study points: In all four CD4+ subsets, TCRB CDR3 length was significantly, moderately reduced in type 1 diabetes.

These receptors have no known antigen. TCRB transcripts that were expressed got sequenced, as all of the isolated RNA had been reverse transcribed. Produced via immunoSEQ multiplex PCR; TCRdb's table is partial and in-frame only. The profile covers nearly 700,000 clones, with 13% appearing a single time and approximately 0.022% taken by the ten largest. Material for sequencing was naive CD4+ T cells from blood. Source of these receptors: a man aged 18 to 30 with type 1 diabetes.

The chain uses TRBV5-6 and TRBJ1-5, with D maybe TRBD1 (5 bases). The CDR3 is made up of 14 amino acids. Germline V gene sequence: CDR1 SGHDT, CDR2 YYEEEE. V lost 0 bases to trimming and J lost 6 bases, with 10 bases between them. Written as DNA, the CDR3 is TGTGCCAGCAGCTTGGGGGGCGTCGGTCAGCCCCAGCATTTT. Its translation: CASSLGGVGQPQHF.

The chain has TRBV4-1 and TRBJ1-1; 7 bases match TRBD1. J gave up 7 bases and V 2 bases, and 10 bases lay outside the gene matches. Germline V gene lookup returns CDR1 MGHRA and CDR2 YSYEKL. The CDR3 totals 15 residues. CDR3: CASSQWDRDTYEAFF. CDR3 sequence (DNA): TGCGCCAGCAGCCAATGGGACAGAGATACCTATGAAGCTTTCTTT.

This clone was counted between two and nine times. The chain employs TRBV9 and TRBJ2-7; D gene unclear. Per the germline V gene, CDR1 is SGDLS and CDR2 is YYNGEE. The CDR3 consists of 14 residues. Trimming shortened V by 3 bases and J by 0 bases, and 10 bases separated the two germline ends. DNA of the CDR3: TGTGCCAGCAGCGGGGGATTAGTCTCCTACGAGCAGTACTTC. This sequence encodes CASSGGLVSYEQYF.

The rearrangement joins TRBV18 to TRBJ1-3, with D unclear. V dropped 3 bases and J dropped 4 bases, with 13 bases sitting between them. Germline V gives CDR1 KGHSH, CDR2 LQKENI. This CDR3 has 15 amino acids. The DNA for the CDR3 is TGTGCCAGCTCACCTACCCCGGACGTCGGAAACACCATATATTTT. It encodes CASSPTPDVGNTIYF.

This chain uses TRBV7-9 with TRBJ1-1; D unresolved. The CDR3 runs to 13 residues. Trimming pared 4 bases from V and 0 bases from J, leaving 6 bases between. Germline V gene lookup returns CDR1 SEHNR and CDR2 FQNEAQ (reference sequence). CDR3 protein: CASSWTLNTEAFF. Written as DNA, the CDR3 is TGTGCCAGCAGCTGGACTCTGAACACTGAAGCTTTCTTT. The whole variable domain, filled in from reference TRBV7-9 and TRBJ1-1, reads DTGVSQNPRHKITKRGQNVTFRCDPISEHNRLYWYRQTLGQGPEFLTYFQNEAQLEKSRLLSDRFSAERPKGSFSTLEIQRTEQGDSAMYLCASSWTLNTEAFFGQGTRLTVV.

This clone was seen a handful of times. The chain links TRBV29-1 to TRBJ1-2; the match to TRBD1 covers 9 bases. Germline values: CDR1 SQVTM, CDR2 ANQGSEA. The CDR3 extends over 14 amino acids. V dropped 0 bases and J dropped 2; count of bases not matched to a gene: 1. CDR3 nucleotides: TGCAGCGTTGAAGACACAGGGGGCAACTATGGCTACACCTTC. It translates to CSVEDTGGNYGYTF.

This clone was counted a few times. The chain uses TRBV7-8 and TRBJ2-3; unclear D gene. Trimming took 7 bases from V and 0 from J, leaving 8 bases between them. The length of the CDR3 is 13 residues. CDR1 SGHVS and CDR2 FQNEAQ come from the germline V gene. CDR3 sequence reads: CASTPGSTDTQYF. CDR3 bases: TGTGCCAGCACCCCGGGTAGCACAGATACGCAGTATTTT.

Concerning this clone: Additional DNA sequences in this sample encode the identical CDR3. This chain joins TRBV30 and TRBJ2-7; D is uncertain. This CDR3 comprises 13 residues. V lost 4 bases, J lost 0 bases, and 10 bases lay in between. In germline, CDR1 is GTSNPN, CDR2 SVGIG (reference sequence). The CDR3 nucleotides read TGTGCCTGGAATCCGGGTCTCTCCTACGAGCAGTACTTC. This sequence encodes CAWNPGLSYEQYF.

V is TRBV4-1 and J is TRBJ1-1, with 10 bases lining up with TRBD1. The CDR3 covers 13 residues. CDR1 and CDR2 from the germline V gene are MGHRA and YSYEKL. J was trimmed by 8 bases and V by 3 bases; bases with no gene match: 3. DNA of the CDR3: TGCGCCAGCAGCCACCTGGACAGGGGGGAAGCTTTCTTT. Its translation: CASSHLDRGEAFF.

The chain recombines TRBV7-2 with TRBJ1-1; D gene ambiguous. The CDR3 totals 15 residues. CDR1 is SGHTA and CDR2 is FQGNSA in the germline V gene. V lost 2 bases and J 2 bases, leaving 12 bases between the germline ends. Written as DNA, the CDR3 is TGTGCCAGCAGCTTATTAAACGAGGTAAACACTGAAGCTTTCTTT. This gives the protein CASSLLNEVNTEAFF. Variable domain in full (rest from reference TRBV7-2 and TRBJ1-1): GAGVSQSPSNKVTEKGKDVELRCDPISGHTALYWYRQSLGQGLEFLIYFQGNSAPDKSGLPSDRFSAERTGGSVSTLTIQRTQQEDSAVYLCASSLLNEVNTEAFFGQGTRLTVV.

This clone was seen a few times. The chain recombines TRBV27 with TRBJ1-1; D is unresolved. Germline V lookup: CDR1 MNHEY, CDR2 SMNVEV (reference sequence). V was clipped by 4 bases and J by 1 base, with 7 bases between them. The CDR3 runs 13 residues. The CDR3 here is CASSWAGNTEAFF. CDR3 in DNA: TGTGCCAGCAGTTGGGCAGGGAACACTGAAGCTTTCTTT.

The gene calls are TRBV5-1 and TRBJ1-6, with TRBD1 identical over 11 bases. Germline CDR1 and CDR2: SGHRS and YFSETQ. V trimming: 4 bases; J trimming: 9 bases; junction bases outside the gene matches: 3. The CDR3 is made up of 14 amino acids. For the CDR3, the DNA is TGCGCCAGCAGCACCGGACAGGGGGCTTCACCCCTCCACTTT. Translated: CASSTGQGASPLHF.

The rearrangement links TRBV23-1 to TRBJ1-6; D gene ambiguous. TRBV23-1 is marked as an open reading frame, function uncertain. Trimming shortened V by 0 bases and J by 4 bases, and 7 bases separated the two germline ends. The CDR3 is 15 amino acids. The CDR3 DNA reads as TGCGCCAGCAGTCAATCCGGCCGGTATAATTCACCCCTCCACTTT. Translation gives CASSQSGRYNSPLHF.

The gene calls are TRBV29-1 and TRBJ2-5; TRBD2 is a possible D gene (5 bases). CDR3 length equals 11 residues. Germline V gene lookup returns CDR1 SQVTM and CDR2 ANQGSEA. V lost 4 bases, J lost 4 bases, and 7 bases lay in between. CDR3 in DNA: TGCAGCGTTGTCGAGGGAGAGACCCAGTACTTC. This sequence encodes CSVVEGETQYF.

The chain links TRBV5-1 to TRBJ1-4, with D maybe TRBD1 (5 bases). There are 14 residues in the CDR3. Germline V lookup: CDR1 SGHRS, CDR2 YFSETQ. V lost 3 bases, J lost 4 bases, and 10 bases lay in between. The CDR3 nucleotides are TGCGCCAGCAGCTCTCAGGGTGATAATGAAAAACTGTTTTTT. It encodes CASSSQGDNEKLFF.

The chain uses TRBV18 and TRBJ2-7; D is tentatively TRBD1 or TRBD2 (6 bases each). Deletions cut 4 bases from V and 4 bases from J, with 14 bases between. The germline CDR1 and CDR2 sequences are KGHSH and LQKENI. The length of the CDR3 is 14 residues. CDR3 protein: CASSRSGAEYEQYF. The CDR3 DNA is TGTGCCAGCTCACGGTCGGGGGCAGAGTACGAGCAGTACTTC.

The chain links TRBV10-3 to TRBJ2-7; unclear D gene. The CDR3 has 12 amino acids. V lost 6 bases and J 6 bases, leaving 12 bases between the germline ends. Germline values: CDR1 ENHRY, CDR2 SYGVKD. CDR3: CAIRGDLPEQYF. The CDR3 nucleotides read TGTGCCATCAGAGGCGACCTCCCCGAGCAGTACTTC.

The CDR3 loop reads CATSRGNDRGSSYNEQFF. CDR3 coding DNA: TGTGCCACCAGCAGAGGAAACGACAGGGGTAGCTCCTACAATGAGCAGTTCTTC. The genes are TRBV15 and TRBJ2-1, with TRBD1 matching over 8 bases. The CDR3 consists of 18 residues. Germline V gene data show CDR1 as LNHNV and CDR2 as YYDKDF (reference sequence). With V trimmed by 1 base and J by 0 bases, 8 bases remained unmatched. Using reference TRBV15 and TRBJ2-1 for the parts outside the CDR3, the full variable domain is DAMVIQNPRYQVTQFGKPVTLSCSQTLNHNVMYWYQQKSSQAPKLLFHYYDKDFNNEADTPDNFQSRRPNTSFCFLDIRSPGLGDTAMYLCATSRGNDRGSSYNEQFFGPGTRLTVL.

This clone was seen a few times. V is TRBV18 and J is TRBJ2-3; 10 bases match TRBD2. Germline CDR1 and CDR2: KGHSH and LQKENI. Trimming removed 3 bases from V and 4 bases from J; junction bases left unmatched: 4. The CDR3 spans 15 residues. The CDR3 sequence: CASSPGLATADTQYF. The CDR3 DNA reads TGTGCCAGCTCACCGGGACTAGCGACGGCAGATACGCAGTATTTT.